A selection of T cell receptor beta chains follows, all from one sample in a study of T cells after somatic rescue of genetic block. The protocol was immunoSEQ multiplex PCR, while the TCRdb copy is restricted to in-frame clones and leaves out a portion. The sample lists about 110,000 clones, over 80% occurring once. Sequenced material: peripheral blood mononuclear cells (PBMCs). These TCRs come from a woman under 30. Both conserved end residues are part of each CDR3. The D gene is left open where the match is weak. A row's size may be missing; if present it is once, few, many or a size class.

TRBJ1-5,NA,14,NA,TRBV15,CATSSLSGNQPQHF,TGTGCCACCAGCAGCCTATCGGGGAATCAGCCCCAGCATTTT
TRBJ1-2,NA,15,TRBD1,TRBV5-6,CASSLRGTEEYGYTF,TGTGCCAGCAGCTTGAGGGGGACAGAAGAGTATGGCTACACCTTC
TRBJ1-5,NA,13,TRBD1,TRBV2,CASNRDSYQPQHF,TGTGCCAGCAACCGGGACAGCTATCAGCCCCAGCATTTT
TRBJ2-2,NA,17,NA,TRBV28,CASSPFTLDSYTGELFF,TGTGCCAGCAGTCCCTTTACCCTGGACAGTTACACCGGGGAGCTGTTTTTT
TRBJ2-1,NA,15,TRBD2,TRBV7-2,CASRAMQAGEDEQFF,TGTGCCAGCAGGGCTATGCAGGCGGGGGAGGATGAGCAGTTCTTC
TRBJ2-5,NA,13,NA,TRBV11-3,CASSLSGIGTQYF,TGTGCCAGCAGCTTATCCGGGATTGGGACCCAGTACTTC
TRBJ1-2,NA,13,TRBD1,TRBV7-2,CASSDRGGYGYTF,TGTGCCAGCAGCGACAGGGGAGGTTATGGCTACACCTTC
TRBJ1-2,NA,13,NA,TRBV5-5,CASSLEVPHGYTF,TGTGCCAGCAGCTTGGAAGTTCCCCATGGCTACACCTTC
TRBJ2-1,NA,15,NA,TRBV4-1,CASSQAHSVDNEQFF,TGCGCCAGCAGCCAAGCTCATTCCGTGGACAATGAGCAGTTCTTC
TRBJ2-3,NA,13,NA,TRBV5-1,CASSLRRGDTQYF,TGCGCCAGCAGCTTGAGGAGAGGAGATACGCAGTATTTT
TRBJ1-4,NA,15,NA,TRBV19,CASSPTQRSSEKLFF,TGTGCCAGTAGTCCTACACAGAGATCCAGTGAAAAACTGTTTTTT
TRBJ2-3,NA,18,TRBD1,TRBV15,CATSRGIAAGGGTDTQYF,TGTGCCACCAGCAGAGGAATAGCGGCAGGGGGCGGCACAGATACGCAGTATTTT
TRBJ1-2,NA,13,NA,TRBV5-8,CASEPHRRDGYTF,TGTGCCAGCGAGCCACACCGGCGAGATGGCTACACCTTC
TRBJ2-1,NA,15,NA,TRBV7-2,CASSPPGLGDNEQFF,TGTGCCAGCAGCCCCCCGGGACTGGGTGACAATGAGCAGTTCTTC
TRBJ1-2,NA,15,NA,TRBV19,CASSAYGGGNYGYTF,TGTGCCAGTAGTGCCTATGGTGGAGGGAACTATGGCTACACCTTC
TRBJ1-1,NA,13,NA,TRBV5-1,CASSRRDEAEAFF,TGCGCCAGCAGCCGGAGGGATGAGGCTGAAGCTTTCTTT
TRBJ1-1,NA,16,TRBD1,TRBV6-6,CASSYPTGGHNTEAFF,TGTGCCAGCAGCTACCCGACAGGGGGCCATAACACTGAAGCTTTCTTT
TRBJ2-1,NA,16,NA,TRBV18,CASSPIGGSSYNEQFF,TGTGCCAGCTCACCGATCGGAGGGAGCTCCTACAATGAGCAGTTCTTC
TRBJ2-7,NA,13,NA,TRBV6-5,CASSHGLGVGEDF,TGTGCCAGCAGTCATGGGCTAGGGGTCGGTGAGGACTTC
TRBJ1-6,NA,13,NA,TRBV11-1,CASSMGRDSPLHF,TGTGCCAGCAGTATGGGGAGAGACTCACCCCTCCACTTT
TRBJ2-1,NA,11,NA,TRBV18,CASEQGNEQFF,TGTGCCAGCGAGCAGGGTAATGAGCAGTTCTTC
TRBJ1-1,NA,13,NA,TRBV5-1,CASSSPDSYEAFF,TGCGCCAGCAGCTCTCCTGACAGCTATGAAGCTTTCTTT
TRBJ1-4,NA,15,TRBD1,TRBV7-9,CASSLLRGRGEKLFF,TGTGCCAGCAGCCTCCTTAGGGGGCGCGGAGAAAAACTGTTTTTT
TRBJ1-1,NA,15,NA,TRBV7-9,CASSLVTQQNTEAFF,TGTGCCAGCAGCTTAGTGACACAACAGAACACTGAAGCTTTCTTT
TRBJ1-1,NA,16,TRBD1,TRBV10-2,CASTPTGSWRDTEAFF,TGCGCCAGCACCCCGACAGGGTCCTGGCGGGACACTGAAGCTTTCTTT
TRBJ2-7,NA,12,NA,TRBV30,CAWRRDADEQYF,TGTGCCTGGAGAAGGGACGCGGACGAGCAGTACTTC
TRBJ2-6,NA,20,TRBD1,TRBV6-1,CASSEIPGTGVFSGANVLTF,TGTGCCAGCAGTGAGATCCCCGGGACAGGGGTTTTCTCTGGGGCCAACGTCCTGACTTTC
TRBJ1-1,NA,11,NA,TRBV2,CASSEGTEAFF,TGTGCCAGCAGTGAAGGCACTGAAGCTTTCTTT
TRBJ1-6,NA,14,NA,TRBV7-9,CASSPRDINSPLHF,TGTGCCAGCAGCCCCCGGGACATTAATTCACCCCTCCACTTT
TRBJ2-1,NA,14,NA,TRBV7-9,CASSLKDLITEQFF,TGTGCCAGCAGCTTAAAGGACTTAATTACGGAGCAGTTCTTC
TRBJ1-1,NA,15,NA,TRBV4-2,CASSQEESVNTEAFF,TGTGCCAGCAGCCAAGAAGAAAGCGTGAACACTGAAGCTTTCTTT
TRBJ2-3,NA,13,NA,TRBV7-6,CASSSTYPDTQYF,TGTGCCAGCAGCTCTACCTACCCAGATACGCAGTATTTT
TRBJ1-3,NA,15,NA,TRBV4-1,CASSQEPGSGNTIYF,TGCGCCAGCAGCCAAGAACCGGGCTCTGGAAACACCATATATTTT
TRBJ1-1,NA,13,NA,TRBV7-9,CASSPVQNTEAFF,TGTGCCAGCAGCCCCGTACAGAACACTGAAGCTTTCTTT
TRBJ1-2,NA,16,NA,TRBV15,CATSREPTGGYDGYTF,TGTGCCACCAGCAGAGAACCTACAGGAGGGTACGATGGCTACACCTTC
TRBJ2-6,NA,15,NA,TRBV7-3,CASSLDGAGANVLTF,TGTGCCAGCAGCTTAGACGGGGCTGGGGCCAACGTCCTGACTTTC
TRBJ2-5,once,15,TRBD2,TRBV7-3,CASSFGSGAPETQYF,TGTGCCAGCAGCTTTGGTAGCGGGGCCCCCGAGACCCAGTACTTC
TRBJ2-7,NA,12,NA,TRBV5-6,CASSLQTYEQYF,TGTGCCAGCAGCTTGCAAACCTACGAGCAGTACTTC
TRBJ1-5,few,14,NA,TRBV2,CASKEEGGPQPQHF,TGTGCCAGCAAGGAGGAGGGCGGACCTCAGCCCCAGCATTTT
TRBJ2-7,once,14,NA,TRBV7-2,CASSLADSSYEQYF,TGTGCCAGCAGCTTAGCGGACAGCTCCTACGAGCAGTACTTC
TRBJ1-5,once,14,NA,TRBV27,CASSTRPDSQPQHF,TGTGCCAGCAGTACCAGGCCGGACAGTCAGCCCCAGCATTTT